A selection of T cell receptor beta chains follows, all from one sample in a study of CD4 and CD8 cells across lung adenocarcinoma regions. TCRdb independently ran MiXCR on the PCR reads; one entry per CDR3 protein. The sample records some 11,000 distinct CDR3 sequences, around 50% being singletons. Sequencing was performed on CD8+ T cells from the margin of a lung tumor. The receptor source for this set is a female donor with lung adenocarcinoma. The CD4 and CD8 labels of this study may be unreliable. The CDR3 runs from the conserved cysteine through the conserved F or W. Fields, in order: D gene, J gene, V gene, clone size, CDR3 DNA, CDR3 protein. A D gene is named only where the DNA matches it firmly. Rows may omit the clone size; those that give it use once, few, many or a size class.

TRBD2 TRBJ2-7 TRBV12-3/TRBV12-4 - TGTGCCAGCAGTTGGTTAGCGGGAGGGCCCAAGCAGTACTTC CASSWLAGGPKQYF
- TRBJ1-5 TRBV6-1 many TGTGCCAGCAACGGACAGAGCAATCAGCCCCAGCATTTT CASNGQSNQPQHF
- TRBJ2-3 TRBV6-1 - TGTGCCAGCAGTGAAGCGTGGAGCACGGGTGAGCAGTTCTTT CASSEAWSTGEQFF
- TRBJ2-3 TRBV6-1 - TGTGCCAGCAGTGAAACGGTGGCGTGGGGCAAAAATACGCAGTATTTT CASSETVAWGKNTQYF
- TRBJ2-3 TRBV6-1 - TGTGCCAGCGGCTCCGCGGAAGGGGCCACAAATACTCAGTATTTT CASGSAEGATNTQYF
TRBD1 TRBJ2-7 TRBV6-5 - TGTGCCAGCAGTTATCAGGGGGCGCTGGGCTCCTACGAGCAGTACTTC CASSYQGALGSYEQYF
TRBD1 TRBJ2-3 TRBV10-3 many TGTGCCATCAGCGACAGGGAAACGGACACAGATACGCAGTATTTT CAISDRETDTDTQYF
- TRBJ1-1 TRBV12-3/TRBV12-4 many TGTGCCAGCAGGGTAGGCTCGAACACTGAAGCTTTCTTT CASRVGSNTEAFF
TRBD2 TRBJ2-1 TRBV6-5 once TGTGCCAGCAGTTACTCGGTTGGGGTTGGGGGCGGGGGGGGGGAGACCCAGTTCTTC CASSYSVGVGGGGGETQFF
- TRBJ2-1 TRBV4-1 many TGCGCCAGCAGCCAAGAAGTGGGCAGAAGGGGATTCTTC CASSQEVGRRGFF
- TRBJ1-5 TRBV7-2 many TGTGCCAGCAGCTTAATGTATCAGCCCCAGCATTTT CASSLMYQPQHF
- TRBJ2-3 TRBV7-7 - TGTGCTAGCCCGGGGGGCTCCGGGGAGCAGTATTTT CASPGGSGEQYF
TRBD1 TRBJ1-5 TRBV6-5 few TGTGCCAGCAGTTACGCGCAGGGGGATCGGCCCCAGCATTTT CASSYAQGDRPQHF
TRBD2 TRBJ2-7 TRBV7-9 few TGTGCCAGCAGCCGGGAGGGTGAGCAGTACTTC CASSREGEQYF
- TRBJ2-1 TRBV10-2 few TGCGCCAGCCTTTCGGCAGATGGGGATGAGCAGTTCTTC CASLSADGDEQFF
TRBD1 TRBJ1-2 TRBV6-1 - TGTGCCAGCAGGGAAATGAGCGGACAGGGGTATGGCTACACCTTC CASREMSGQGYGYTF
TRBD1 TRBJ1-2 TRBV27 - TGTGCCAGCAGTTTAGCAGGGGGAACATATGGCTACACCTTC CASSLAGGTYGYTF
TRBD1 TRBJ1-1 TRBV6-5 - TGTGCCAGCAGGCACTCACAGGGGAAGGAGGATGAAGCTTTCTTT CASRHSQGKEDEAFF
- TRBJ1-1 TRBV7-2 many TGTGCCAGCAGCTTTGGGGAGGGGGCTGAAGCTTTCTTT CASSFGEGAEAFF
- TRBJ2-5 TRBV11-2 few TGTGCCAGCAGCTTAGTTTATTCAGGTGCAGAGACCCAGTACTTC CASSLVYSGAETQYF
- TRBJ2-1 TRBV10-1 - TGCGCCAGCAGGAAGGGGGGGGTAAGTCACTACAATGAGCAGTTCTTC CASRKGGVSHYNEQFF
TRBD1 TRBJ2-1 TRBV6-1 - TGTGCCAGCGGCCAATCGACAGGGGATGAGCAGTTCTTC CASGQSTGDEQFF
- TRBJ2-3 TRBV6-1 - TGTGCCAGGGGACTCCAGGCGGTGAGCAGAGATGCGCAGTATTTT CARGLQAVSRDAQYF
- TRBJ2-2 TRBV6-5 medium-sized TGTGCCAGCAGTTACCGAACCAGCGGGGAGCTGTTTTTT CASSYRTSGELFF
- TRBJ1-5 TRBV6-1 - TGTGCCAGCCCTTATCAGCCCCAGCATTTT CASPYQPQHF